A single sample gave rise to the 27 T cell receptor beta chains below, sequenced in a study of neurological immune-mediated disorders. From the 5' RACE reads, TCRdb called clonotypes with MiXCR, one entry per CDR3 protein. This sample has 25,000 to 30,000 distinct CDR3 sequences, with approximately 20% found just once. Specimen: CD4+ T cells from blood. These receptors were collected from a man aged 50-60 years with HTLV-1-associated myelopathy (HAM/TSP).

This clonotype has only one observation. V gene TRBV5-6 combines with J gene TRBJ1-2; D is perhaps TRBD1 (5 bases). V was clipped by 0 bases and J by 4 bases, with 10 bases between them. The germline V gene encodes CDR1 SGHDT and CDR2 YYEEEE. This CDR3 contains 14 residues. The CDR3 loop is CASSLGGTVYGYTF. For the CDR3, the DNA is TGTGCCAGCAGCTTGGGAGGGACGGTCTATGGCTACACCTTC.

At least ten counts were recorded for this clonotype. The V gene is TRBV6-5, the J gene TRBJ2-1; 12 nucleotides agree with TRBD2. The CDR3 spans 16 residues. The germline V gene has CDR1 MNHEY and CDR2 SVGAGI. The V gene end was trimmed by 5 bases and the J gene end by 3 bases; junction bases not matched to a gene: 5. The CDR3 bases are TGTGCCAGCAGTCAAGGACTAGCGGGGATCTACAATGAGCAGTTCTTC. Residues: CASSQGLAGIYNEQFF.

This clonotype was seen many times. This CDR3 reads CASSQEGHQPQHF. The CDR3 coding sequence is TGTGCCAGCAGCCAAGAGGGCCATCAGCCCCAGCATTTT. The rearrangement uses TRBV14 and TRBJ1-5, with unresolved D. Trimming cost V 0 bases and J 5 bases, with 5 bases left between them. The CDR3 is 13 amino acids. Germline loops: CDR1 SGHDN, CDR2 FVKESK.

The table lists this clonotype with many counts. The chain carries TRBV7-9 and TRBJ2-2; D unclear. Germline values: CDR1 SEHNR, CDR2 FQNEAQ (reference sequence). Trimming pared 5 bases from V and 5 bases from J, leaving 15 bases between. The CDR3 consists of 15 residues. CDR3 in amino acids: CASSPRSWRTGELFF. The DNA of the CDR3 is TGTGCCAGCAGCCCGCGAAGTTGGCGGACCGGGGAGCTGTTTTTT.

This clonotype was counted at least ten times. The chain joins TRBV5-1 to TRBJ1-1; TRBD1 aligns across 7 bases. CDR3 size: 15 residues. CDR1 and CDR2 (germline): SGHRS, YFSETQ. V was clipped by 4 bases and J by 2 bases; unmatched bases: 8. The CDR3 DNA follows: TGCGCCAGCAGCCCCCTTGGGACAGCTAACACTGAAGCTTTCTTT. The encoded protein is CASSPLGTANTEAFF.

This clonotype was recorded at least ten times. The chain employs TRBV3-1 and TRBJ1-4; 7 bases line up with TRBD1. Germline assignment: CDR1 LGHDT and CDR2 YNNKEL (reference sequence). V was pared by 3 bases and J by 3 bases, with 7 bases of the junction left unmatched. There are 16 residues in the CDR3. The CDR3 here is CASSQGDRAANEKLFF. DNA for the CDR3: TGTGCCAGCAGCCAGGGCGACAGGGCTGCTAATGAAAAACTGTTTTTT.

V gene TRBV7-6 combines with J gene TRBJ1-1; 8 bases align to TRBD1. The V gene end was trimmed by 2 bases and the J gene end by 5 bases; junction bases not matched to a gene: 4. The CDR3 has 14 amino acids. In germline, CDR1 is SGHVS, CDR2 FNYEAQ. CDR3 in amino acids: CASSLPGGATEAFF. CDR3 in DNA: TGTGCCAGCAGCTTACCAGGGGGCGCAACTGAAGCTTTCTTT.

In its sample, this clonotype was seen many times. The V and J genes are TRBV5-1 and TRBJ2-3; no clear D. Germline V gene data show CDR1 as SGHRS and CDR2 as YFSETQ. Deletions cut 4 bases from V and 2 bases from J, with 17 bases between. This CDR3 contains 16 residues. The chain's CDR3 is CASSVDAPRSTDTQYF. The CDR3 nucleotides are TGCGCCAGCAGCGTTGATGCACCCCGCTCCACAGATACGCAGTATTTT. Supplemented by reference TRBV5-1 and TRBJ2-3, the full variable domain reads KAGVTQTPRYLIKTRGQQVTLSCSPISGHRSVSWYQQTPGQGLQFLFEYFSETQRNKGNFPGRFSGRQFSNSRSEMNVSTLELGDSALYLCASSVDAPRSTDTQYFGPGTRLTVL.

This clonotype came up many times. The CDR3 region has the DNA TGTGCCAGCAGCCAAGGTTACGGGCTCCACAGCACCTTC. It specifies CASSQGYGLHSTF. This chain connects TRBV14 to TRBJ1-2, with D unresolved. There are 13 residues in the CDR3. V lost 1 base, J lost 13 bases, and 16 bases lay in between. CDR1 is SGHDN, CDR2 FVKESK, per germline.

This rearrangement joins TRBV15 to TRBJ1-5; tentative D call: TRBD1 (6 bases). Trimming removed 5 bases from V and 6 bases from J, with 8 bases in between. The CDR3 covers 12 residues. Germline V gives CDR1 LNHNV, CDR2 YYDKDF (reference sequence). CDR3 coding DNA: TGTGCCACCAGCCAGGGGTTTCAGCCCCAGCATTTT. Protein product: CATSQGFQPQHF. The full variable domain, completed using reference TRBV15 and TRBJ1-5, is DAMVIQNPRYQVTQFGKPVTLSCSQTLNHNVMYWYQQKSSQAPKLLFHYYDKDFNNEADTPDNFQSRRPNTSFCFLDIRSPGLGDTAMYLCATSQGFQPQHFGDGTRLSIL.

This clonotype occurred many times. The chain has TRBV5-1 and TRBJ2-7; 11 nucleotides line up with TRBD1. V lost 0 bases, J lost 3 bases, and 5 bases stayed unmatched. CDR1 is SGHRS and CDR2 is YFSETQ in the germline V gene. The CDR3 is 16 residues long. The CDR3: CASSLGWTGGVYEQYF. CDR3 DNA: TGCGCCAGCAGCTTGGGTTGGACAGGGGGCGTCTACGAGCAGTACTTC.

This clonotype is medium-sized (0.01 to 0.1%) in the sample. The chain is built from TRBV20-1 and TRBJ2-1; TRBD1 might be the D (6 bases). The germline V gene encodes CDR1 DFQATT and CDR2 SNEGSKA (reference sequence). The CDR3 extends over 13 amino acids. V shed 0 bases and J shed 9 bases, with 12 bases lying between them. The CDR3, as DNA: TGCAGTGCTAGAGACCTACTAGGGGGTGAGCAGTTCTTC. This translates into CSARDLLGGEQFF.

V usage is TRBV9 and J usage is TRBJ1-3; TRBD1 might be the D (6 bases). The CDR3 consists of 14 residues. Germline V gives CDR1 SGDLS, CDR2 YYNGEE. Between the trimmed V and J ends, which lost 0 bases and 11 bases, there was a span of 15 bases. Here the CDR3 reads CASSVATRGESIYF. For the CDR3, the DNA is TGTGCCAGCAGCGTAGCTACCAGGGGCGAGTCCATATATTTT.

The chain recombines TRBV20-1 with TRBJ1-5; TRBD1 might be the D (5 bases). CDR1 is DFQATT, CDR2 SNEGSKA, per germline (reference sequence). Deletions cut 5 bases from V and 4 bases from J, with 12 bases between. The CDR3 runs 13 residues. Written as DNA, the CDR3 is TGCAGTGCTTCGGGACGGCTTAATCAGCCCCAGCATTTT. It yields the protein CSASGRLNQPQHF.

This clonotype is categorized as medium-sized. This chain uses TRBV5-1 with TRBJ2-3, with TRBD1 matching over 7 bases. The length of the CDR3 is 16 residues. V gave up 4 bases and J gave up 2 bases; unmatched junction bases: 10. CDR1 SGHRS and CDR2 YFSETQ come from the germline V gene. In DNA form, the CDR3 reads TGCGCCAGCAGCAAACCGGGACAGAGCTACACAGATACGCAGTATTTT. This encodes CASSKPGQSYTDTQYF.

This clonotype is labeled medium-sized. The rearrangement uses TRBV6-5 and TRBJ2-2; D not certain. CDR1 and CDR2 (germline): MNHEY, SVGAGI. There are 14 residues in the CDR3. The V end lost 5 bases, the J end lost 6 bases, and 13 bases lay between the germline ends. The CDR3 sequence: CASSRDFRAGELFF. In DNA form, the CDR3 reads TGTGCCAGCAGTAGGGATTTCCGAGCCGGGGAGCTGTTTTTT.

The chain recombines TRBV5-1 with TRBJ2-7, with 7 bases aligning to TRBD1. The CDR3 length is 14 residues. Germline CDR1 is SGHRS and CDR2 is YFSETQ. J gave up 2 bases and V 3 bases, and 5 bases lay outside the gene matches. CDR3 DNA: TGCGCCAGCAGCTCCCGACAGGGAGCCTACGAGCAGTACTTC. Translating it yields CASSSRQGAYEQYF.

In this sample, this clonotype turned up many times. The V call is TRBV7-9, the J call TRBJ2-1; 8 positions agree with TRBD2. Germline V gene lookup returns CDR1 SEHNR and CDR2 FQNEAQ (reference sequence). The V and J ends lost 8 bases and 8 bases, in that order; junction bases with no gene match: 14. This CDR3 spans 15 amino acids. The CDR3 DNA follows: TGTGCCAGCCGGAAGCGGACTAGCAAGAGCGATGAGCAGTTCTTC. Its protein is CASRKRTSKSDEQFF.

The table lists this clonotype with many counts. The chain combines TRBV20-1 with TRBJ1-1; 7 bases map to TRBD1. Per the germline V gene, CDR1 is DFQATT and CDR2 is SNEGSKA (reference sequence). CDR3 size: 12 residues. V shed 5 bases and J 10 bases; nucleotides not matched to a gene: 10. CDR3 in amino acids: CSAPRTGKGAFF. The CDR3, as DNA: TGCAGTGCTCCCCGGACAGGTAAAGGAGCTTTCTTT.

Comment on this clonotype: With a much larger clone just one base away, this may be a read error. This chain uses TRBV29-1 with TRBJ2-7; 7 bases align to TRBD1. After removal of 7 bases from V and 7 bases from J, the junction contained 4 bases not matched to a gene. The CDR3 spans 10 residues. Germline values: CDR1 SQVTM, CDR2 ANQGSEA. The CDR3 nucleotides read TGCAGCGCGGTACAGGGGGAGCAGTACTTC. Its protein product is CSAVQGEQYF.

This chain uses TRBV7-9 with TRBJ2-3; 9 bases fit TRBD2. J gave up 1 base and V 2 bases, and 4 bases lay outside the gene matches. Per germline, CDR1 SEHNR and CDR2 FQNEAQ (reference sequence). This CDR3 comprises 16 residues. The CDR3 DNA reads TGTGCCAGCAGCTTAATGTCTAGCGGGGGCACAGATACGCAGTATTTT. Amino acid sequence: CASSLMSSGGTDTQYF.

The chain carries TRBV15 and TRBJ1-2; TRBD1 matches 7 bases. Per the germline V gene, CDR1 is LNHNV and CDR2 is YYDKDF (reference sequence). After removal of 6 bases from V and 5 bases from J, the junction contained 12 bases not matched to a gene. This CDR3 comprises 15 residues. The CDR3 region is CATSNGDRVAYGYTF. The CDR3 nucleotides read TGTGCCACCAGTAACGGCGACAGGGTAGCTTATGGCTACACCTTC.

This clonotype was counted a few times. CDR3 residues: CSASQGQDSGYTF. DNA for the CDR3: TGCAGTGCTAGCCAAGGTCAGGATTCTGGCTACACCTTC. The rearrangement uses TRBV20-1 and TRBJ1-2, with D uncertain. Looked up from germline, CDR1 is DFQATT and CDR2 is SNEGSKA (reference sequence). V was cut by 3 bases and J by 7 bases, with 15 bases left in between. The CDR3 is 13 residues long.

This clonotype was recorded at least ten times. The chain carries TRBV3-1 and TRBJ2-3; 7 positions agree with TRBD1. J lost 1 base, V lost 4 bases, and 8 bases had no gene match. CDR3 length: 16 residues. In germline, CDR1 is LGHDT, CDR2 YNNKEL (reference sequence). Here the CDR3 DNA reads TGTGCCAGCAGCCGAAGACAGGGTGTGGGCACAGATACGCAGTATTTT. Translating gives CASSRRQGVGTDTQYF.

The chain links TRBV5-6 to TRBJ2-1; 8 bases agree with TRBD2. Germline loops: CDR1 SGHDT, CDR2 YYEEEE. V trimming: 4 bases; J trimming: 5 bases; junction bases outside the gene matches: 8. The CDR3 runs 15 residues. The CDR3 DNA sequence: TGTGCCAGCAGCGTGGGACTAGTAGCCCACAATGAGCAGTTCTTC. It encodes CASSVGLVAHNEQFF.

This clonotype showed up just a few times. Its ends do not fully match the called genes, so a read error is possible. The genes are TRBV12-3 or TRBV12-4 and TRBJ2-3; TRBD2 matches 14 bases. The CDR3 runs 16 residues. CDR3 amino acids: CASRRGTSGGTGTQYF. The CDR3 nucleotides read TGTGCCAGCAGACGCGGGACTAGCGGGGGAACAGGTACGCAGTATTTT.

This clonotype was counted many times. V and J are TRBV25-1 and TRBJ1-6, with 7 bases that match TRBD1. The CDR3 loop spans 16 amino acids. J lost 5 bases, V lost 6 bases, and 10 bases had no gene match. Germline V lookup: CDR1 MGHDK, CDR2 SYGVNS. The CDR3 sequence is CASRRGGTVNNSPLHF. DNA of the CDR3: TGTGCCAGCAGAAGGGGAGGGACAGTTAATAATTCACCCCTCCACTTT.